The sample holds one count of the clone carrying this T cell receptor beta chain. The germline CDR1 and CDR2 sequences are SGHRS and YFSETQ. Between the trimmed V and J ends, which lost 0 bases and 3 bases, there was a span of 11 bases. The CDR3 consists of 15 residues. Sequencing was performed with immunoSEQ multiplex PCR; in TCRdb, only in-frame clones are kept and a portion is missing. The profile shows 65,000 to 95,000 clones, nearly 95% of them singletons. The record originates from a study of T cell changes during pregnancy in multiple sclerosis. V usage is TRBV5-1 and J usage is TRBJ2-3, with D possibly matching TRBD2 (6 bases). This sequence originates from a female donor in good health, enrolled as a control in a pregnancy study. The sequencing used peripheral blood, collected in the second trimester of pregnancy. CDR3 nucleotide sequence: TGCGCCAGCAGCTTGGAAAGCGGGCATACAGATACGCAGTATTTT. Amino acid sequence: CASSLESGHTDTQYF. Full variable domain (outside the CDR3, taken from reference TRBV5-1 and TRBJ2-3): KAGVTQTPRYLIKTRGQQVTLSCSPISGHRSVSWYQQTPGQGLQFLFEYFSETQRNKGNFPGRFSGRQFSNSRSEMNVSTLELGDSALYLCASSLESGHTDTQYFGPGTRLTVL.